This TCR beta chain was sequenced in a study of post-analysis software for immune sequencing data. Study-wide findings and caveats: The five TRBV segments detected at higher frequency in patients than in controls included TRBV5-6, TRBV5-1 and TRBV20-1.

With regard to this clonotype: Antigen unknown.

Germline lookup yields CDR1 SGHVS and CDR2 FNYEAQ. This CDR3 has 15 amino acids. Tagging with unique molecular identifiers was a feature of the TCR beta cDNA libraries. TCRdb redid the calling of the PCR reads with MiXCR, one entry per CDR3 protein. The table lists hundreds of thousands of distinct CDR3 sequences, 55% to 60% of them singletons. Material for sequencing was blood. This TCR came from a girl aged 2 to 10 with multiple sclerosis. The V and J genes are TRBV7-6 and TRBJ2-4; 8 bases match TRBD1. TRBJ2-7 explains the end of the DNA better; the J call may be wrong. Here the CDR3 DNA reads TGTGCCAGCAGCTTAGGTCGGGACAGGTCCCACGAGCAGTACTTC. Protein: CASSLGRDRSHEQYF.